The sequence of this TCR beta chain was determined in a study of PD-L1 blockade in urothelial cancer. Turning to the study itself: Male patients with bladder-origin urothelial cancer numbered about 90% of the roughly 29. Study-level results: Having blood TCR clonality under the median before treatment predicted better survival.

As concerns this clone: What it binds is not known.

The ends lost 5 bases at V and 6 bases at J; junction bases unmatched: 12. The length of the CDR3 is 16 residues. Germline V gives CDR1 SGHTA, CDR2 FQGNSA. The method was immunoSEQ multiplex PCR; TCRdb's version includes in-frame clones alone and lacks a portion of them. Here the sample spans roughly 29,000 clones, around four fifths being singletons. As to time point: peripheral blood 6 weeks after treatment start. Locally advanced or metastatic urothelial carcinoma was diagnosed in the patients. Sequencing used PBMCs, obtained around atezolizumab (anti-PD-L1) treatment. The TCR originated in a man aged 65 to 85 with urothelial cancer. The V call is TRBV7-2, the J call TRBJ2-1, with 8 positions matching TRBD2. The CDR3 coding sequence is TGTGCCAGCAGCCCACAAACCGGGACTAGGCCCAATGAGCAGTTCTTC. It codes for CASSPQTGTRPNEQFF.